This T cell receptor beta chain was recorded in a study of blood T cell repertoires in COVID-19. For the study at large: The origin of the acute and convalescent COVID-19 samples was the United States, Italy and Spain.

Authors' methods: Estimated nucleated cell counts came from reference gene primer amplification. Sequenced by immunoSEQ multiplex PCR; TCRdb stores in-frame clones only, minus some. Clonal size and the V and J genes are those of that table, whereas D and trimming came from the DNA. In the table there are over 65,000 clones, 75% to 85% of which are singletons. During active infection, Seattle patients enrolled and were then monitored through disease. The V and J ends lost 8 bases and 8 bases, in that order; junction bases with no gene match: 9. Germline CDR1 MNHNY, CDR2 SVGAGI (reference sequence). The CDR3 totals 13 residues.

The chain links TRBV6-6 to TRBJ2-1; 7 bases agree with TRBD1. Sequenced: peripheral blood. The origin of this receptor is a man aged 55 to 70 with COVID-19, enrolled during active disease. The CDR3 DNA sequence: TGTGCCAGCGCCCAGACAGGGATTCATGAGCAGTTCTTC. Translation: CASAQTGIHEQFF.